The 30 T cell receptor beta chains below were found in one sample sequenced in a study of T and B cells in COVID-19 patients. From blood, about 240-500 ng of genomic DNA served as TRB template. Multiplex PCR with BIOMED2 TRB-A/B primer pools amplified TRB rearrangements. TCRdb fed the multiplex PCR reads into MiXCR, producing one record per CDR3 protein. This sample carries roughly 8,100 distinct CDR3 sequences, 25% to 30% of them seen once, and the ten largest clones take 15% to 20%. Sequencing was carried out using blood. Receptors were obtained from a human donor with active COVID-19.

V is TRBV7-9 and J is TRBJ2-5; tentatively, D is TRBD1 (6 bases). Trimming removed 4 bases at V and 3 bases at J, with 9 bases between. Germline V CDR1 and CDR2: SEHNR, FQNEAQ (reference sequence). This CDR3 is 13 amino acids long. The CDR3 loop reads CASSSTGKETQYF. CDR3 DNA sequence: TGTGCCAGCAGCTCTACAGGGAAAGAGACCCAGTACTTC.

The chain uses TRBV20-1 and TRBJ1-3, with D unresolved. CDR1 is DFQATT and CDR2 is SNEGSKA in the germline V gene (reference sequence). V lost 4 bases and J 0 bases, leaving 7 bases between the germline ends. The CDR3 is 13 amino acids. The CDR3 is CSAKRISGNTIYF. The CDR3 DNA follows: TGCAGTGCTAAGAGGATCTCTGGAAACACCATATATTTT.

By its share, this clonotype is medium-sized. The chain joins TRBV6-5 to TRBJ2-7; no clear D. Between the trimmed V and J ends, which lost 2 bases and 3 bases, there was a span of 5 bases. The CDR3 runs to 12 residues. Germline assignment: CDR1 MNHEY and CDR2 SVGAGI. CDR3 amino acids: CASSYKGYEQYF. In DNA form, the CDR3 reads TGTGCCAGCAGTTACAAAGGCTACGAGCAGTACTTC.

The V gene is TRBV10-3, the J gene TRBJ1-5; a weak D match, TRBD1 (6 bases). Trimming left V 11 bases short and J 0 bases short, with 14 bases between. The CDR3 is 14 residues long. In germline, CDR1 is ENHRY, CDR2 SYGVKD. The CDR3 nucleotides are TGTGCCGCCATGGACAGCTATAGCAATCAGCCCCAGCATTTT. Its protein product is CAAMDSYSNQPQHF.

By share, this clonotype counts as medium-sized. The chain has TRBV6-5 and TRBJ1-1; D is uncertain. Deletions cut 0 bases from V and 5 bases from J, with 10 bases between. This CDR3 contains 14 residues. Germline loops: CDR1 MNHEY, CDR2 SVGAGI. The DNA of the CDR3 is TGTGCCAGCAGTTACTCGATTGAGGGAACTGAAGCTTTCTTT. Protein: CASSYSIEGTEAFF.

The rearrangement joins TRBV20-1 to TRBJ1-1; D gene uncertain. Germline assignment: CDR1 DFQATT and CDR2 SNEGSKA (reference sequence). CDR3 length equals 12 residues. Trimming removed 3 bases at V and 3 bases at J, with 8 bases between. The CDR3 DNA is TGCAGTGCTAGTCTCGTGGACACTGAAGCTTTCTTT. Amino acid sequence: CSASLVDTEAFF.

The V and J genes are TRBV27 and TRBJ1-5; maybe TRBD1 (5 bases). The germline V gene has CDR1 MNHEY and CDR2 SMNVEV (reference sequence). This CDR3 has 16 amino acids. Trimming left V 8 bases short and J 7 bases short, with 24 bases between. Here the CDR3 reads CASREGRGGWNQPQHF. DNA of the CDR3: TGTGCCAGCCGGGAGGGGAGGGGAGGATGGAACCAGCCCCAGCATTTT.

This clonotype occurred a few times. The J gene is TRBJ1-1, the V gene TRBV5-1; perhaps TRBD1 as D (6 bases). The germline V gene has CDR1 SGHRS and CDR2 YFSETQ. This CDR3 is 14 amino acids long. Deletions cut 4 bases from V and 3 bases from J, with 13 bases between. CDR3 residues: CASSPPPGDTEAFF. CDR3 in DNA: TGCGCCAGCAGCCCCCCCCCAGGGGACACTGAAGCTTTCTTT.

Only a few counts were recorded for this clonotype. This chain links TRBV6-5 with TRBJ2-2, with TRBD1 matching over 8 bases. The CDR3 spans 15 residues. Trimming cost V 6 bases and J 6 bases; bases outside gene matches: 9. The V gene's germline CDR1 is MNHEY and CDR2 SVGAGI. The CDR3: CASSSLRQGPGELFF. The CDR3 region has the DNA TGTGCCAGCAGCTCATTAAGACAGGGGCCCGGGGAGCTGTTTTTT.

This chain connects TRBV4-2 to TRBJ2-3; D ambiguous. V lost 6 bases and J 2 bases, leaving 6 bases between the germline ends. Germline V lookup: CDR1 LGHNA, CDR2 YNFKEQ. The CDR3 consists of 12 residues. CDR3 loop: CASRSATDTQYF. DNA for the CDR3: TGTGCCAGCAGATCGGCCACAGATACGCAGTATTTT.

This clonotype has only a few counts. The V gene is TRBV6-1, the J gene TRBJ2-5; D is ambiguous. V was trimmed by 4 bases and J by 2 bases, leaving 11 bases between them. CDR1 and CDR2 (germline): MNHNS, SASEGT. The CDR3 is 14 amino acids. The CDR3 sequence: CASSVELKQETQYF. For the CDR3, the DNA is TGTGCCAGCAGTGTGGAGTTAAAACAAGAGACCCAGTACTTC.

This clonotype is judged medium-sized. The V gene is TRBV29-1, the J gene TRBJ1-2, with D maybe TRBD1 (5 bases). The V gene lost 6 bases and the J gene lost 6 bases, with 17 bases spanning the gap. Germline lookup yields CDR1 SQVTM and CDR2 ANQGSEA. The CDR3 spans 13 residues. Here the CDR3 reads CSVLGQGKHGYTF. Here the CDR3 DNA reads TGCAGCGTCCTTGGGCAGGGAAAGCATGGCTACACCTTC.

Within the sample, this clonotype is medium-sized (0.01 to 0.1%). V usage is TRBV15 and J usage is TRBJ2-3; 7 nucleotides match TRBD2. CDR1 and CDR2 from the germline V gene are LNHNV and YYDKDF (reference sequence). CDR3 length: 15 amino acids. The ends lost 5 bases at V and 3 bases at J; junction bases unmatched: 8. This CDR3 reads CATSPQRGVTDTQYF. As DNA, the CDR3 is TGTGCCACCAGCCCTCAGCGGGGCGTAACAGATACGCAGTATTTT.

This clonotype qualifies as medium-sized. CDR3 sequence reads: CASSTYDRGRGYGYTF. CDR3 nucleotide sequence: TGTGCCAGTAGTACCTACGACAGGGGGCGGGGGTATGGCTACACCTTC. V is TRBV19 and J is TRBJ1-2, with 10 bases matching TRBD1. The CDR3 contains 16 residues. The J segment lost 5 bases and the V segment lost 4 bases, leaving 10 bases of the junction unmatched. Per the germline V gene, CDR1 is LNHDA and CDR2 is SQIVND (reference sequence).

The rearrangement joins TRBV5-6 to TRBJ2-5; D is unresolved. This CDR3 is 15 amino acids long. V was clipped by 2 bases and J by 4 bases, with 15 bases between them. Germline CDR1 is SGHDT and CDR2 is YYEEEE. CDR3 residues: CASSLVGSLIETQYF. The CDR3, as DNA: TGTGCCAGCAGCTTAGTTGGGTCTCTAATAGAGACCCAGTACTTC. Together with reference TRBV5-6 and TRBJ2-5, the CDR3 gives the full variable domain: DAGVTQSPTHLIKTRGQQVTLRCSPKSGHDTVSWYQQALGQGPQFIFQYYEEEERQRGNFPDRFSGHQFPNYSSELNVNALLLGDSALYLCASSLVGSLIETQYFGPGTRLLVL.

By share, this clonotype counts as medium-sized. The CDR3 protein is CASSSRGGETQYF. CDR3 DNA: TGTGCCAGCAGCTCGCGTGGTGGTGAGACCCAGTACTTC. The chain links TRBV5-6 to TRBJ2-5; D not certain. Trimming stripped 3 bases from V and 5 bases from J, with 11 bases between. The CDR3 has 13 amino acids. CDR1 and CDR2 (germline): SGHDT, YYEEEE.

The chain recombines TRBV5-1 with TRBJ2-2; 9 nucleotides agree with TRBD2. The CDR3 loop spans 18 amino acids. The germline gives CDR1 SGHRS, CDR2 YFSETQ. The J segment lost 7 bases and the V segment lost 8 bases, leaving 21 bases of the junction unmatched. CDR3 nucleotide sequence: TGCGCCAGAAGTCGCCGTTCCGGGACTAGCATTGGGAGCGGGGAGCTGTTTTTT. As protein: CARSRRSGTSIGSGELFF.

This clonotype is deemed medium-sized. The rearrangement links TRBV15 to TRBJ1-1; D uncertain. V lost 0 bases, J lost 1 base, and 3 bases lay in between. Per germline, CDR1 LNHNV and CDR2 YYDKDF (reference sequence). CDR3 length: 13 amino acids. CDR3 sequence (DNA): TGTGCCACCAGCAGAGACACGAACACTGAAGCTTTCTTT. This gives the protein CATSRDTNTEAFF.

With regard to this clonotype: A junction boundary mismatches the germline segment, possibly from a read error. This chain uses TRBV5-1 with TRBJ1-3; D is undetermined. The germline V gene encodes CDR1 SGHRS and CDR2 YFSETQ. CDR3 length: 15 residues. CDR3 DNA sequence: TGCGCCAGCAGCTTGGAGGGAGCAGGTGGAAACTCCATATATTTT. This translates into CASSLEGAGGNSIYF.

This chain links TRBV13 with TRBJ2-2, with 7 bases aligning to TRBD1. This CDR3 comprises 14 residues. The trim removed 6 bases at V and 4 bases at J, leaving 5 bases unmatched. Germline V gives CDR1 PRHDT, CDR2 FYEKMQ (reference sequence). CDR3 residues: CASSLRQGTGELFF. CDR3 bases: TGTGCCAGCAGTCTCCGACAGGGCACCGGGGAGCTGTTTTTT.

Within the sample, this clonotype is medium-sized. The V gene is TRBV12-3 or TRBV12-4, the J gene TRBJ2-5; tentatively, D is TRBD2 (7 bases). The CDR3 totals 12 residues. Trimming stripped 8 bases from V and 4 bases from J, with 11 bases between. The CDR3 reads CASGGARETQYF. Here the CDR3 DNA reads TGTGCCAGCGGGGGGGCGAGAGAGACCCAGTACTTC.

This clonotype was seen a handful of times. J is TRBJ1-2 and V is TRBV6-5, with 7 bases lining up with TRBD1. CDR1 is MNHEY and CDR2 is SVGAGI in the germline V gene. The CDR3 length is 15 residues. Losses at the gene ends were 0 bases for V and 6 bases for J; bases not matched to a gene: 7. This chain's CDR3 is CASSYSRGGGNGYTF. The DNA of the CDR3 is TGTGCCAGCAGTTACTCCCGTGGAGGGGGCAATGGCTACACCTTC.

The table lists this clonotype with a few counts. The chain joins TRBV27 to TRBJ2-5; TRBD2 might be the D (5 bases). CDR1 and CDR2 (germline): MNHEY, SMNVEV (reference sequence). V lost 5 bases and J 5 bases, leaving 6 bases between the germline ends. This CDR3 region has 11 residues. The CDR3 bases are TGTGCCAGCAGTAGAGGGGAGACCCAGTACTTC. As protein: CASSRGETQYF.

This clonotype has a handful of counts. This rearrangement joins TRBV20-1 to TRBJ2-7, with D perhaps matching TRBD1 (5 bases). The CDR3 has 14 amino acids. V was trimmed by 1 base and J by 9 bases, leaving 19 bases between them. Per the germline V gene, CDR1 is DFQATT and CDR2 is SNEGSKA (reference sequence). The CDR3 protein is CSARGQGAKLGQYF. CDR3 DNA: TGCAGTGCTAGAGGTCAGGGCGCCAAATTGGGGCAGTACTTC.

CDR3 sequence (DNA): TGCAGCGTAGTGACTAGCGGGGGGCGGACAGATACGCAGTATTTT. Translating gives CSVVTSGGRTDTQYF. The chain combines TRBV29-1 with TRBJ2-3; TRBD2 agrees at 13 bases. The CDR3 consists of 15 residues. Germline V gene data show CDR1 as SQVTM and CDR2 as ANQGSEA. V lost 6 bases and J lost 3; bases outside the gene matches: 6.

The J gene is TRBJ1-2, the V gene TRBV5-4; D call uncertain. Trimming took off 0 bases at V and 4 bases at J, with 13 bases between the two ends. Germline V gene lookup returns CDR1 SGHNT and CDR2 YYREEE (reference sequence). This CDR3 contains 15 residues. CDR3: CASSLGRGATYGYTF. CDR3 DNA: TGTGCCAGCAGCTTGGGACGGGGAGCGACCTATGGCTACACCTTC.

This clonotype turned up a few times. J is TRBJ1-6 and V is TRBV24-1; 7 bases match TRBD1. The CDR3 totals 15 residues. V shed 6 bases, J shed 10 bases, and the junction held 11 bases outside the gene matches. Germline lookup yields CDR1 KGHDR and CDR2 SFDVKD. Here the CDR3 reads CATSKTGLGESPLHF. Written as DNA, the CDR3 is TGTGCCACCAGTAAGACAGGGCTGGGAGAGTCACCCCTCCACTTT.

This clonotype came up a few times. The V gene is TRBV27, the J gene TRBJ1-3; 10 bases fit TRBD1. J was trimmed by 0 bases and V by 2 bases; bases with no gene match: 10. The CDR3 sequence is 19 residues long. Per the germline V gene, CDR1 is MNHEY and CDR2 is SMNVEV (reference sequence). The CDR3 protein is CASSLTGQGVIYSGNTIYF. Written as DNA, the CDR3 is TGTGCCAGCAGTTTAACCGGACAGGGGGTCATTTACTCTGGAAACACCATATATTTT.

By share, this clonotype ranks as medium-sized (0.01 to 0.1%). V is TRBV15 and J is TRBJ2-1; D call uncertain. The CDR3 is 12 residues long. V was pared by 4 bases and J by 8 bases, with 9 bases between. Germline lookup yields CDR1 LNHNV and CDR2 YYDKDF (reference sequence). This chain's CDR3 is CATSKLSDEQFF. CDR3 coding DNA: TGTGCCACCAGCAAACTCTCCGATGAGCAGTTCTTC.

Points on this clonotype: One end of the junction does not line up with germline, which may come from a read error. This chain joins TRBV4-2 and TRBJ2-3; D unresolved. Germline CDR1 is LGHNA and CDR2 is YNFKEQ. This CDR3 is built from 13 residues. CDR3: CASSQGRRDTQYF. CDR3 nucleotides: TGCGCCAGCAGCCAAGGTAGACGGGATACGCAGTATTTT.